Following are 9 T cell receptor beta chains from one sample sequenced in a study of blood T cell repertoires in COVID-19. Repertoires were generated with immunoSEQ multiplex PCR, while TCRdb's copy carries only in-frame clones and drops some. The repertoire holds about 250,000 clones, with 70% to 90% as singletons. The sample comprised peripheral blood. These receptors were taken from a woman between 35 and 50 years old who had recovered from COVID-19.

The chain employs TRBV10-3 and TRBJ2-1; tentatively, D is TRBD2 (6 bases). Between the trimmed V and J ends, which lost 4 bases and 10 bases, there was a span of 11 bases. The V gene's germline CDR1 is ENHRY and CDR2 SYGVKD. This CDR3 spans 12 amino acids. The CDR3 reads CAISVGTQEQFF. CDR3 bases: TGTGCCATCAGTGTAGGGACTCAGGAGCAGTTCTTC.

The chain uses TRBV5-6 and TRBJ1-4; D perhaps matches TRBD1 (5 bases). The germline V gene encodes CDR1 SGHDT and CDR2 YYEEEE. Trimming shortened V by 0 bases and J by 8 bases, and 11 bases separated the two germline ends. The CDR3 is 14 residues long. The CDR3 DNA follows: TGTGCCAGCAGCTTGGGGCACGGGGGGGAAAAACTGTTTTTT. Protein: CASSLGHGGEKLFF. The full variable domain, its missing parts supplied by reference TRBV5-6 and TRBJ1-4, is DAGVTQSPTHLIKTRGQQVTLRCSPKSGHDTVSWYQQALGQGPQFIFQYYEEEERQRGNFPDRFSGHQFPNYSSELNVNALLLGDSALYLCASSLGHGGEKLFFGSGTQLSVL.

The V call is TRBV6-5, the J call TRBJ2-2, with D hard to call. Trimming removed 2 bases from V and 1 base from J, with 5 bases in between. This CDR3 contains 14 residues. Germline CDR1 reads MNHEY; CDR2 reads SVGAGI. The CDR3 spells CASSYGKNTGELFF. CDR3 nucleotides: TGTGCCAGCAGTTACGGCAAGAACACCGGGGAGCTGTTTTTT.

The chain uses TRBV28 and TRBJ2-7; 7 nucleotides agree with TRBD2. The V segment lost 5 bases and the J segment 3 bases; nucleotides outside the gene matches: 4. The germline gives CDR1 MDHEN, CDR2 SYDVKM. The CDR3 is 13 residues long. CDR3 protein: CASSQGRGYEQYF. The CDR3 bases are TGTGCCAGCAGTCAAGGGAGGGGCTACGAGCAGTACTTC.

CDR3 region: CASTPATTSGYTGELFF. DNA of the CDR3: TGTGCCAGCACCCCCGCGACTACTAGCGGATACACCGGGGAGCTGTTTTTT. This chain connects TRBV27 to TRBJ2-2; 8 nucleotides match TRBD2. Germline CDR1 and CDR2: MNHEY and SMNVEV (reference sequence). This CDR3 region has 17 residues. V gave up 7 bases and J gave up 3 bases; unmatched junction bases: 13.

The chain couples TRBV12-3 or TRBV12-4 to TRBJ2-7; perhaps TRBD1 as D (6 bases). V lost 1 base to trimming and J lost 5 bases, with 6 bases between them. The CDR3 sequence is 12 residues long. CDR3 sequence: CASSLDRDEQYF. The CDR3 nucleotides are TGTGCCAGCAGTTTAGACAGGGACGAGCAGTACTTC.

The chain employs TRBV9 and TRBJ2-1; 9 nucleotides line up with TRBD2. After removal of 0 bases from V and 10 bases from J, the junction contained 14 bases not matched to a gene. Germline V gene data show CDR1 as SGDLS and CDR2 as YYNGEE. The CDR3 contains 17 residues. CDR3 DNA: TGTGCCAGCAGCGTAGGCCCCTCGGGACTAGCATCGTCCGAGCAGTTCTTC. It encodes CASSVGPSGLASSEQFF. Full variable domain (outside the CDR3, taken from reference TRBV9 and TRBJ2-1): DSGVTQTPKHLITATGQRVTLRCSPRSGDLSVYWYQQSLDQGLQFLIQYYNGEERAKGNILERFSAQQFPDLHSELNLSSLELGDSALYFCASSVGPSGLASSEQFFGPGTRLTVL.

This clone was counted many times. The gene calls are TRBV19 and TRBJ1-6; 11 bases map to TRBD1. J gave up 7 bases and V 4 bases, and 3 bases lay outside the gene matches. Germline V gene lookup returns CDR1 LNHDA and CDR2 SQIVND (reference sequence). This CDR3 has 15 amino acids. Written as DNA, the CDR3 is TGTGCCAGTAGTACAGGACAGGGGGCAAATTCACCCCTCCACTTT. Protein sequence: CASSTGQGANSPLHF.

The chain carries TRBV5-1 and TRBJ2-1; D uncertain. The CDR3 spans 17 residues. Per germline, CDR1 SGHRS and CDR2 YFSETQ. Trimming removed 0 bases from V and 0 bases from J, with 13 bases in between. CDR3 bases: TGCGCCAGCAGCTTGGTTGTGGGCCCGAGCTCCTACAATGAGCAGTTCTTC. This translates into CASSLVVGPSSYNEQFF.